This is a list of T cell receptor beta chains from one sample in a study of cytomegalovirus exposure and HLA in healthy donors. Some clones are missing from TCRdb's copy, which holds only in-frame ones; the method was immunoSEQ multiplex PCR. This sample yields about 250,000 clones, of which 80% are seen a single time; more than 0.3% belongs to the top ten. The sequencing input was PBMCs. The receptors stem from a girl aged 2-10 years in good health and CMV-seronegative. CDR3s include the opening cysteine and the closing phenylalanine or tryptophan. A D gene is named only where the DNA matches it firmly. Only part of the rows carry a size: once, few, many, or a class if the clone is expanded.

>TRBD1|TRBV6-4|TRBJ1-6|few
TGTGCCAGCAGAATGGCAGGGGGTTATAATTCACCCCTCCACTTT
CASRMAGGYNSPLHF
>TRBD2|TRBV13|TRBJ2-7|-
TGTGCCAGCAGCAAACACGGGGGGGCCGGCGAGCAGTACTTC
CASSKHGGAGEQYF
>-|TRBV30|TRBJ1-4|-
TGTGCCTGGAGTGTACCAGGGATTGCAATAGAAAAACTGTTTTTT
CAWSVPGIAIEKLFF
>TRBD2|TRBV28|TRBJ2-7|-
TGTGCCAGCAGTGTAGCGGGAGCGGTCTACGAGCAGTACTTC
CASSVAGAVYEQYF
>-|TRBV5-6|TRBJ2-5|once
TGTGCCAGCAGCTTTTACGGAGAAGAGACCCAGTACTTC
CASSFYGEETQYF
>-|TRBV9|TRBJ2-1|once
TGTGCCAGCAGCGCCCGTAATGAGCAGTTCTTC
CASSARNEQFF
>-|TRBV4-1|TRBJ1-2|-
TGCGCCAGCAGCTTGGGGGAGGATTCTAACTATGGCTACACCTTC
CASSLGEDSNYGYTF
>TRBD2|TRBV28|TRBJ2-7|-
TGTGCCGGCAGTGGCCCCGGGGGAGGGGAATACGAGCAGTACTTC
CAGSGPGGGEYEQYF
>TRBD2|TRBV27|TRBJ2-7|-
TGTGCCAGCGGCAGACTAGCGGGATCCTACGAGCAGTACTTC
CASGRLAGSYEQYF
>-|TRBV5-1|TRBJ2-3|-
TGCGCCAGCAGCCTCGCTAGCGTAGCAGATACGCAGTATTTT
CASSLASVADTQYF
>TRBD2|TRBV5-1|TRBJ2-7|-
TGCGCCAGCAGCATTGGGACTAGCGGGGGGGAATTATCCTACGAGCAGTACTTC
CASSIGTSGGELSYEQYF
>TRBD2|TRBV5-1|TRBJ2-1|-
TGCGCCAGCAGCTTGTGGGGATTAGCGGGGGACTCCTACAATGAGCAGTTCTTC
CASSLWGLAGDSYNEQFF
>-|TRBV6-6|TRBJ2-7|-
TGTGCCAGCAGTTTTCTTGCTAGCTATAGCTCCTACGAGCAGTACTTC
CASSFLASYSSYEQYF
>-|TRBV10-3|TRBJ2-1|-
TGTGCCATCAGTGACCCGTCCCCCGCGGGACTTGGGTCCTACAATGAGCAGTTCTTC
CAISDPSPAGLGSYNEQFF
>-|TRBV2|TRBJ1-6|few
TGTGCCAGCAGTGAAAGGGAGGCCTATAATTCACCCCTCCACTTT
CASSEREAYNSPLHF
>TRBD1|TRBV9|TRBJ2-7|-
TGTGCCAGCAGCCCGTCCGGGACAGGGACCCACGAGCAGTACTTC
CASSPSGTGTHEQYF
>-|TRBV5-1|TRBJ1-2|few
TGCGCCAGCAGCTTGCGTATCGCTAACTATGGCTACACCTTC
CASSLRIANYGYTF
>-|TRBV7-9|TRBJ1-1|-
TGTGCCAGCAGCTCGACAGTCATCGCTTTCTTT
CASSSTVIAFF
>-|TRBV7-6|TRBJ2-2|-
TGTGCCAGCAGCTATGAAGCGGAGGGTGTTGGCACCGGGGAGCTGTTTTTT
CASSYEAEGVGTGELFF
>-|TRBV5-4|TRBJ1-2|-
TGTGCCAGCAGCTTCGCGGTGGGGCCCTATGGCTACACCTTC
CASSFAVGPYGYTF
>-|TRBV7-9|TRBJ1-6|-
TGTGCCAGCAGCTTGACAGATTATAATTCACCCCTCCACTTT
CASSLTDYNSPLHF
>TRBD2|TRBV7-2|TRBJ2-7|-
TGTGCCAGCAGGGGGGGGACTAGCGGGAGACCACCCTACGAGCAGTACTTC
CASRGGTSGRPPYEQYF
>TRBD1|TRBV2|TRBJ1-4|-
TGTGCCAGCCGAAACAGGGGGGGTAATGAAAAACTGTTTTTT
CASRNRGGNEKLFF
>-|TRBV28|TRBJ2-7|-
TGTGCCAGCAGTGTCTTCTACGAGCAGTACTTC
CASSVFYEQYF
>-|TRBV14|TRBJ2-5|-
TGTGCCAGCAGCCAACGAACAGGGTATGGGTACCAAGAGACCCAGTACTTC
CASSQRTGYGYQETQYF
>TRBD1|TRBV28|TRBJ1-5|-
TGTGCCAGCAGTAGGGACAGGGGGTATCAGCCCCAGCATTTT
CASSRDRGYQPQHF
>-|TRBV27|TRBJ2-6|-
TGTGCCAGCAGTTTATGGGGCGCTGGGGCCAACGTCCTGACTTTC
CASSLWGAGANVLTF
>TRBD1|TRBV6-5|TRBJ1-4|few
TGTGCCAGCAGCCGGGACAGTGCAACTAATGAAAAACTGTTTTTT
CASSRDSATNEKLFF
>-|TRBV7-8|TRBJ1-2|-
TGTGCCAGCAGCTTAGTCGGTAACTATGGCTACACCTTC
CASSLVGNYGYTF
>TRBD2|TRBV19|TRBJ2-1|-
TGTGCCAGTAGATCAGCGGGGCCGTACAATGAGCAGTTCTTC
CASRSAGPYNEQFF
>-|TRBV7-8|TRBJ2-7|-
TGTGCCAGCAGCTTAATTGGGGCCAGACCCTACGAGCAGTACTTC
CASSLIGARPYEQYF
>TRBD1|TRBV5-4|TRBJ2-1|-
TGTGCCAGCAGCTTGGAGGGACAGGGACTATGGGAGCAGTTCTTC
CASSLEGQGLWEQFF
>TRBD2|TRBV9|TRBJ2-3|once
TGTGCCAGCAGCGTAGGGACTAGCGGGAGGGGCACAGATACGCAGTATTTT
CASSVGTSGRGTDTQYF
>TRBD2|TRBV6-5|TRBJ2-5|-
TGTGCCAGCAGTTATGGCGGGGGGCCGAGTGAGACCCAGTACTTC
CASSYGGGPSETQYF
>TRBD1|TRBV6-5|TRBJ2-3|-
TGTGCCAGCAGTTTACAGGGGTTCTTCGCAGATACGCAGTATTTT
CASSLQGFFADTQYF
>TRBD2|TRBV5-5|TRBJ2-1|-
TGTGCCAGCAGCTTCCGACTAGCGGCCCCTAGAAGGGAGCAGTTCTTC
CASSFRLAAPRREQFF
>-|TRBV4-2|TRBJ1-6|-
TGTGCCAGCAGCCAAGATGTAGGTGAGACAGCGAATTCACCCCTCCACTTT
CASSQDVGETANSPLHF
>-|TRBV29-1|TRBJ1-1|-
TGCAGCGTTGACGGGAACACTGAAGCTTTCTTT
CSVDGNTEAFF
>-|TRBV28|TRBJ2-2|-
TGTGCCAGCAGTTTGGGAGGAAACGCGTTCGGGGAGCTGTTTTTT
CASSLGGNAFGELFF
>TRBD1|TRBV2|TRBJ2-7|-
TGTGCCAGCTTGAATACAGGGGGCGAGCAGTACTTC
CASLNTGGEQYF
>-|TRBV6-1|TRBJ1-2|-
TGTGCCAGGAGAGACGGGGGGTCCTATGGCTACACCTTC
CARRDGGSYGYTF
>-|TRBV4-1|TRBJ2-2|once
TGCGCCAGCAGCCAAGTTACGCCAACTAAGACCCGCGCGTTGTCCGGGGAGCTGTTTTTT
CASSQVTPTKTRALSGELFF
>-|TRBV7-8|TRBJ2-5|-
TGTGCCAGCAGCTCAGGCCAAGAGACCCAGTACTTC
CASSSGQETQYF
>-|TRBV28|TRBJ1-3|-
TGTGCCAGCAGTCCCAGGGTTCGAGGAAACACCATATATTTT
CASSPRVRGNTIYF
>-|TRBV13|TRBJ1-5|few
TGTGCCAGCAGCCACACGCAGGGGCAGCCCCAGCATTTT
CASSHTQGQPQHF
>-|TRBV15|TRBJ1-5|-
TGTGCCACCAGCAGAGGACAGCGCCAGCCCCAGCATTTT
CATSRGQRQPQHF
>-|TRBV7-9|TRBJ2-1|-
TGTTCCAGCAGCCCGGTGGAGCGTCGCTACAATGAGCAGTTCTTC
CSSSPVERRYNEQFF
>-|TRBV11-2|TRBJ1-6|-
TGTGCCAGCAGCTTAGATCTATGGCAGGGGATAAAGGATAATTCACCCCTCCACTTT
CASSLDLWQGIKDNSPLHF
>-|TRBV5-4|TRBJ2-1|-
TGTGCCAGCAGCTTGGCCATACCGAAGCCTGGCAATGAGCAGTTCTTC
CASSLAIPKPGNEQFF
>-|TRBV6-6|TRBJ1-2|-
TGTGCCAGCAGCCTCGCGGGGGCTGGCTATGGCTACACCTTC
CASSLAGAGYGYTF
>TRBD1|TRBV28|TRBJ1-5|-
TGTGCCAGCAGAAGACCCCGGGACAGGAAACCTTATAGCAATCAGCCCCAGCATTTT
CASRRPRDRKPYSNQPQHF
>-|TRBV6-1|TRBJ2-5|-
TGTGCCAGCCGCTCGGGACAAGGAACGCGAGAGACCCAGTACTTC
CASRSGQGTRETQYF
>TRBD2|TRBV29-1|TRBJ2-3|once
TGCAGCGTTGAAGGACTAGCGGGCGCAGATACGCAGTATTTT
CSVEGLAGADTQYF
>TRBD2|TRBV5-1|TRBJ2-7|-
TGCGCCAGCAGCCATAGCGGGGGTACCTCCTACGAGCAGTACTTC
CASSHSGGTSYEQYF